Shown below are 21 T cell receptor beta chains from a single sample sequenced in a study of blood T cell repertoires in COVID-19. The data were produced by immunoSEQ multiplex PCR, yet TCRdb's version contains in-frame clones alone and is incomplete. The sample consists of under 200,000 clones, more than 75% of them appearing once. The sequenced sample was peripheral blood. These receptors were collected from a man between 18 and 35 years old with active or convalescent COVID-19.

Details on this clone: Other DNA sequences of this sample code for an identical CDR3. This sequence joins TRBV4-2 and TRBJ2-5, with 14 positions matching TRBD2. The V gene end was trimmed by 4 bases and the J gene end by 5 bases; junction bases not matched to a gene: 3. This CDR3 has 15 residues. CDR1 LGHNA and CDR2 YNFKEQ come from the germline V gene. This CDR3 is CASSPRLAGGETQYF. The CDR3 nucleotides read TGTGCCAGCAGCCCCCGACTAGCGGGAGGGGAGACCCAGTACTTC.

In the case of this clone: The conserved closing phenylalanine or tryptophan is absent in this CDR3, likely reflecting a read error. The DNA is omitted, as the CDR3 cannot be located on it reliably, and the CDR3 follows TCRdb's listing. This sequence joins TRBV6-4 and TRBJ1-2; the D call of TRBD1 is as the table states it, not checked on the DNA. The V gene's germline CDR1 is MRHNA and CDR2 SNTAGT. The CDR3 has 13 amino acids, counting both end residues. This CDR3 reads CASSDVFRDRFPS.

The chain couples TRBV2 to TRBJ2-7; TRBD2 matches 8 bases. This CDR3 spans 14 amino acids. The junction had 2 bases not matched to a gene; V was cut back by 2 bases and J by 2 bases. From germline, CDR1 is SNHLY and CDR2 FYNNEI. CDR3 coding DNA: TGTGCCAGCAGTGAACTTAGCGGGACCTACGAGCAGTACGTC. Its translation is CASSELSGTYEQYV.

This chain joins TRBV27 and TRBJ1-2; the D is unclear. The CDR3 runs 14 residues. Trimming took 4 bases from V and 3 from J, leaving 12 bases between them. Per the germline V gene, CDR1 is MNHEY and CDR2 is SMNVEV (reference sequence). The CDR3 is CASSSMPGYYGYTF. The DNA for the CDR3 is TGTGCCAGCAGTTCAATGCCAGGCTACTATGGCTACACCTTC.

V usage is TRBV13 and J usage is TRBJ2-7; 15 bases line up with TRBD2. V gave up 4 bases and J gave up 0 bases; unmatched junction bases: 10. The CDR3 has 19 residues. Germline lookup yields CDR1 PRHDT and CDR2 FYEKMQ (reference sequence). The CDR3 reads CASSSEGLAGGHSSYEQYF. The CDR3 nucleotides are TGTGCCAGCAGCTCGGAGGGACTAGCGGGAGGCCATAGCTCCTACGAGCAGTACTTC.

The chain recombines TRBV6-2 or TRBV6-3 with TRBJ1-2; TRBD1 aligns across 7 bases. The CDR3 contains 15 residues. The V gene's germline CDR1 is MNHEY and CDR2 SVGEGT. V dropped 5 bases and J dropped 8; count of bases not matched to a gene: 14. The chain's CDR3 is CASSAPGTALSGYTF. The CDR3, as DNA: TGTGCCAGCAGTGCTCCCGGGACAGCCCTCTCCGGCTACACCTTC.

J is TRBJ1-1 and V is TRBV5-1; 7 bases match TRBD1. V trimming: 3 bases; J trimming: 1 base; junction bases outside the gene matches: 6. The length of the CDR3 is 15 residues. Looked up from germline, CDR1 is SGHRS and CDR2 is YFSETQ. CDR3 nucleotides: TGCGCCAGCAGCTGGACTAACAGGGGGAACACTGAAGCTTTCTTT. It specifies CASSWTNRGNTEAFF.

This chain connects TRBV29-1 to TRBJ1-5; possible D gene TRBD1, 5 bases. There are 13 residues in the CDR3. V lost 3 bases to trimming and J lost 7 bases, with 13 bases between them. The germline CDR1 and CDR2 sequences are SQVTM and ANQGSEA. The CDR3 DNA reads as TGCAGCGTTGATCCGGGGGGAGGCCAGCCCCAGCATTTT. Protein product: CSVDPGGGQPQHF.

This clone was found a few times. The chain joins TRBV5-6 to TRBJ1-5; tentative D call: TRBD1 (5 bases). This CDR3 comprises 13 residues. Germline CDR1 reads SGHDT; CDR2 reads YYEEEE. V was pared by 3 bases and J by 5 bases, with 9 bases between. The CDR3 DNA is TGTGCCAGCAGCTCGGGGGAGGATCAGCCCCAGCATTTT. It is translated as CASSSGEDQPQHF.

CDR3 DNA: TGTGCCATCAGTCGTGGCAGCAATCAGCCCCAGCATTTT. Residues: CAISRGSNQPQHF. The chain uses TRBV10-3 and TRBJ1-5; D not certain. V was cut by 5 bases and J by 1 base, with 6 bases left in between. The CDR3 is 13 residues long. Germline V gene data show CDR1 as ENHRY and CDR2 as SYGVKD.

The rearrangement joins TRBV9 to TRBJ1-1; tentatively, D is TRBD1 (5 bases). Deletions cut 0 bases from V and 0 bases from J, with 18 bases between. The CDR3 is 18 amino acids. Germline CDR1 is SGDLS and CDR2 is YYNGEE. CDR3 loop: CASSVEAGLTPMNTEAFF. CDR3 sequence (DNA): TGTGCCAGCAGCGTAGAAGCGGGACTAACGCCCATGAACACTGAAGCTTTCTTT.

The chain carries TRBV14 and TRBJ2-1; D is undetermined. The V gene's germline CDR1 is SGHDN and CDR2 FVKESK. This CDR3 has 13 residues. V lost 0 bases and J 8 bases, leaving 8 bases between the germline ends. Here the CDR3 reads CASSQERVHEQFF. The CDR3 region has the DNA TGTGCCAGCAGCCAAGAAAGAGTGCATGAGCAGTTCTTC.

The CDR3 here is CATSDSGTGGFVGNQPQHF. The CDR3 nucleotides are TGTGCCACCAGTGATTCTGGGACAGGGGGCTTCGTGGGCAATCAGCCCCAGCATTTT. The chain links TRBV24-1 to TRBJ1-5; 12 bases map to TRBD1. Trimming at V came to 2 bases and at J to 2 bases, leaving 9 bases not matched to a gene. The CDR3 covers 19 residues. The V gene's germline CDR1 is KGHDR and CDR2 SFDVKD.

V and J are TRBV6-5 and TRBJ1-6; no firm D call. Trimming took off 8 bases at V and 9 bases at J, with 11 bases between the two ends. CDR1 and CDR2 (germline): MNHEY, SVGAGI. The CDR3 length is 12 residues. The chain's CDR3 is CASRNLGSPLHF. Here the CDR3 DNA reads TGTGCCAGCCGTAATCTAGGTTCACCCCTCCACTTT.

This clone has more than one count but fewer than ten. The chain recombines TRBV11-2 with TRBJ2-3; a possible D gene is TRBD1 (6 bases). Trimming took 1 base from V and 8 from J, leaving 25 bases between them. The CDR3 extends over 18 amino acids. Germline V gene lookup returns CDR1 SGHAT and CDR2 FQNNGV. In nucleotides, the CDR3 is TGTGCCAGCAGCTTAGCGTTTCAGGGACACCGGGGTGTCGGTACGCAGTATTTT. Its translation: CASSLAFQGHRGVGTQYF.

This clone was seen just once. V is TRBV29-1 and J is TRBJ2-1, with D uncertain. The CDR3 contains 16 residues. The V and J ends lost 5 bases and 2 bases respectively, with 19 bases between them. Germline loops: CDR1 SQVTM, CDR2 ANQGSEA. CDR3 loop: CSVTPRRASAYNEQFF. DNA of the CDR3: TGCAGCGTTACCCCACGGAGAGCGTCGGCCTACAATGAGCAGTTCTTC.

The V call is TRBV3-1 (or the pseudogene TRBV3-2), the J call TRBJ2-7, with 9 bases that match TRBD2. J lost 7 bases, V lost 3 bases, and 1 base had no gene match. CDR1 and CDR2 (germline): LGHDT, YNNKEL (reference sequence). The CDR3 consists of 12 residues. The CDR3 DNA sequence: TGTGCCAGCAGCCAGACTAGCGGAGAGCAGTACTTC. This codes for CASSQTSGEQYF.

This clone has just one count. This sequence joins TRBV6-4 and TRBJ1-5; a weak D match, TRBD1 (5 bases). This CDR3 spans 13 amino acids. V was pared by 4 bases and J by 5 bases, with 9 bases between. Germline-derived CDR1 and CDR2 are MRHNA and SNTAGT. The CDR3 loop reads CASSVQQDQPQHF. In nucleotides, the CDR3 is TGTGCCAGCAGTGTTCAACAGGATCAGCCCCAGCATTTT.

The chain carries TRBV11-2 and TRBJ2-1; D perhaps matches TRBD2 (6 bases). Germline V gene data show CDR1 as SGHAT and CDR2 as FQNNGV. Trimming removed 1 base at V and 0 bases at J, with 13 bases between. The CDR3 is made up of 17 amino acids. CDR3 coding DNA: TGTGCCAGCAGCTTAGGTCTAGCGCTCAGCTCCTACAATGAGCAGTTCTTC. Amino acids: CASSLGLALSSYNEQFF.

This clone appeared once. The CDR3: CASSGDFEAFF. CDR3 sequence (DNA): TGTGCCAGCAGTGGTGACTTTGAAGCTTTCTTT. The rearrangement joins TRBV9 to TRBJ1-1; D is uncertain. Germline lookup yields CDR1 SGDLS and CDR2 YYNGEE. Trimming shortened V by 5 bases and J by 7 bases, and 9 bases separated the two germline ends. The CDR3 is 11 residues long. The whole variable domain, filled in from reference TRBV9 and TRBJ1-1, reads DSGVTQTPKHLITATGQRVTLRCSPRSGDLSVYWYQQSLDQGLQFLIQYYNGEERAKGNILERFSAQQFPDLHSELNLSSLELGDSALYFCASSGDFEAFFGQGTRLTVV.

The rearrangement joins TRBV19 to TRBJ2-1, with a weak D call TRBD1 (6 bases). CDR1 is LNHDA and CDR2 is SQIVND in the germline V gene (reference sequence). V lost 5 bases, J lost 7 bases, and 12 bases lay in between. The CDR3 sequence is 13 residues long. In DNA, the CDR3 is TGTGCCAGTAGTTCTTGGACAGATAATGAGCAGTTCTTC. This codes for CASSSWTDNEQFF.